Detailed here is one T cell receptor beta chain. Time point of the sample: pretreatment peripheral blood. This record comes from a study of PD-L1 blockade in urothelial cancer. Study-level information: Reported median T cell count for blood samples was 110,000 to 150,000.

The table came from immunoSEQ multiplex PCR; TCRdb's copy has only in-frame clones and leaves some out. Here the sample spans fewer than 80,000 clones, around 81% being singletons. The source is an older man with urothelial cancer. The sample consisted of PBMCs, taken around atezolizumab (anti-PD-L1) treatment.

The CDR3 sequence: CASSYRTSGIQETQYF. In DNA form, the CDR3 reads TGCGCCAGCAGCTACCGGACTAGCGGGATCCAAGAGACCCAGTACTTC. This chain uses TRBV5-1 with TRBJ2-5; 12 positions match TRBD2. Trimming at V came to 3 bases and at J to 1 base, leaving 4 bases not matched to a gene. The CDR3 covers 16 residues. CDR1 and CDR2 from the germline V gene are SGHRS and YFSETQ.